This section outlines one T cell receptor beta chain sequence together with its context. The target of this receptor is not known. Base-call qualities are not available, and no considerably larger clone is one nucleotide away. PBMCs were isolated by Ficoll-Paque density gradient centrifugation. These data originate in a study of T-cell memory formation after mild COVID-19 (dated by TCRdb to the early 2020s). A note on the overall study: Most TCR sequence clusters were specific to one of the two donors. Longitudinal TCRalpha and TCRbeta repertoire sequencing tracked T-cell clones expanding and contracting after mild COVID-19 in a couple of donors. Two young, previously healthy adult volunteers made up the cohort, one male and one female. Points the paper makes about the study in general: Contracting CD4+ clones were located mainly in the CM and EM memory subsets, whereas CD8+ clones were found to be enriched in EMRA. Clones contracting from day 15 to 85 had balanced CD4/CD8 phenotypes, while a second wave expanding from day 15 to 37 was biased towards CD4+. Some responding clones were detected in pre-infection memory, which suggested that pre-existing cross-reactive memory T cells had joined the SARS-CoV-2 response. The study included only a couple of mild cases, and larger cohorts that include severe cases with pre-infection samples were judged to be necessary. SARS-CoV-2 specificity was not confirmed for the second-wave clones peaking on day 37.

The sequencing machine was an Illumina NovaSeq 6000. cDNA libraries for TCRalpha and TCRbeta were prepared by 5'RACE using constant-segment primers, with sample barcodes and unique molecular identifiers added. RNA was extracted from every sample with Trizol reagent. The libraries were amplified in two PCR steps, and the second step added a second sample barcode and Illumina TruSeq adapters. Sequencing of the libraries was done on an Illumina NovaSeq, producing 2 x 150 bp paired-end reads. In the paper's pipeline: Demultiplexing of reads and collapsing into UMI-guided consensus sequences were performed with migec v1.2.7. Using mixcr v2.1.11, UMI consensuses were aligned to TRA and TRB V and J templates and then assembled into clonotypes. A clonotype was counted as expanded or contracted only if both edgeR and NoisET called the change significant, with noise models trained on biological replicates. For edgeR calls, a false discovery rate-adjusted p below 0.01 and a log2 fold-change threshold of 1 were applied. As an exploratory analysis of dynamics, PCA with hierarchical clustering was applied to max-normalized trajectories of the 1000 most abundant clonotypes. The CD4 or CD8 phenotype of responding clones was assigned using the separately sequenced CD4+ and CD8+ repertoires. The public reads were reanalyzed by TCRdb: fastp trimming at Q25, MiXCR alignment, in-frame beta chains only. Every entry covers one CDR3 protein and lists the most common genes and DNA from its rows. These V and J calls rely on TCRdb rather than the paper's analysis. Across this sample there are 340,000 or so distinct CDR3 sequences, with over 10% seen only once. Over 20% of the sample belongs to the ten largest clones.

For CDR1 and CDR2, the germline V gene (reference sequence) lists SSHAT and FNYEAQ. Relative to germline, V is missing 10 bases and J is missing 7 bases, with 4 bases of the junction outside any gene match. The CDR3, cysteine through phenylalanine, is 11 amino acids long. CDR3 DNA is the only sequence kept; it has 33 bases, read in frame from the first base. Sequenced input: PBMCs or a T cell subset sorted from them (not recorded which). The receptor chain draws on TRBV7-7 and TRBJ2-3; TRBD2 lines up with 8 middle nucleotides. This sequence was found in a man aged 18-30 years who had mild COVID-19 (a few samples of this study predate the infection). The sample titles of this study are shuffled in the database, so cell type and time point are left out; the donor was told from shared clones. The CDR3 has the sequence CATGGGNTQYF. The nucleotide sequence reads TGTGCCACCGGGGGGGGGAATACGCAGTATTTT. Where the CDR3 stops, the reference TRBV7-7 and TRBJ2-3 genes take over; the full variable domain is GAGVSQSPRYKVTKRGQDVTLRCDPISSHATLYWYQQALGQGPEFLTYFNYEAQPDKSGLPSDRFSAERPEGSISTLTIQRTEQRDSAMYRCATGGGNTQYFGPGTRLTVL.